This T cell receptor beta chain was observed in a study of beta chain features in type 1 diabetes. Study-level results: Possibly, sequencing cDNA over-represented cells that had high TCR expression levels. In the patient group, naive, central memory and Treg TCRB repertoires seemed more alike than in the healthy donor group. Type 1 diabetes patients had moderately but significantly shorter TCRB CDR3s in all four CD4+ subsets.

TCRB transcripts that were expressed got sequenced, as all of the isolated RNA had been reverse transcribed. Only in-frame clones appear in the TCRdb table, and some are missing; sequencing was by immunoSEQ multiplex PCR. The data hold about 150,000 clones, with approximately 10% observed a single time. A note on this clone: Antigen unknown.

Germline loops: CDR1 SGHTA, CDR2 FQGNSA. Trimming took 4 bases from V and 2 from J, leaving 11 bases between them. The CDR3 totals 14 residues. This TCR was sampled from a man aged 18 to 30 in good health. The sequencing sample was made of central memory CD4+ T cells from blood. V and J are TRBV7-2 and TRBJ1-1; tentative D call: TRBD1 (5 bases). CDR3: CASSSTRANTEAFF. The CDR3, as DNA: TGTGCCAGCAGCTCGACCAGGGCAAACACTGAAGCTTTCTTT.